This passage covers 20 T cell receptor beta chains from one sample sequenced in a study of T cells expressing NK-cell markers. TCRdb reprocessed the 5' RACE reads and reports one entry per CDR3 protein, with no DNA. The specimen's table records 550,000 or so distinct CDR3 sequences. The sample was blood T cells: a sorted CD56 or NKG2C T cell subset, CD4+ or CD8+ T cells, or bulk PBMC T cells (not recorded which). The receptors originated from a man in his late teens or twenties in good health.

The V and J genes are TRBV5-5 and TRBJ1-1. This CDR3 comprises 15 residues. CDR1 is SGHKS, CDR2 YYEKEE, per germline (reference sequence). CDR3 amino acids: CASRINQAMNTEAFF.

The chain joins TRBV7-9 to TRBJ2-3; checking the TCRdb D call of TRBD1 is not possible without DNA. CDR1 is SEHNR, CDR2 FQNEAQ, per germline (reference sequence). The CDR3 spans 17 residues. The CDR3 region is CASSLDSGTGVTDTQYF.

The chain couples TRBV7-3 to TRBJ2-7; the D gene TCRdb calls, TRBD2, cannot be checked with no DNA. The CDR3 spans 16 residues. CDR1 and CDR2 (germline): SGHTA, FQGTGA. This CDR3 is CASSRAGGSHSYEQYF.

V is TRBV29-1 and J is TRBJ1-2; lacking DNA, the TRBD1 call made by TCRdb goes unchecked. Germline CDR1 and CDR2: SQVTM and ANQGSEA. CDR3 length: 12 residues. The CDR3 protein is CSVERQGIGYTF. The full variable domain, its missing parts supplied by reference TRBV29-1 and TRBJ1-2, is SAVISQKPSRDICQRGTSLTIQCQVDSQVTMMFWYRQQPGQSLTLIATANQGSEATYESGFVIDKFPISRPNLTFSTLTVSNMSPEDSSIYLCSVERQGIGYTFGSGTRLTVV.

Here the CDR3 reads CASTYKSDSNYGYTF. The J gene is TRBJ1-2, the V gene TRBV7-2; absent DNA, TCRdb's TRBD1 call cannot be checked. The germline V gene encodes CDR1 SGHTA and CDR2 FQGNSA. The CDR3 length is 15 residues.

The J gene is TRBJ1-1, the V gene TRBV7-8; TCRdb proposes TRBD1, but this gene call is untestable without DNA. The germline CDR1 and CDR2 sequences are SGHVS and FQNEAQ. This CDR3 region has 15 residues. The CDR3 sequence is CASSPPEAWGPEAFF.

The CDR3 loop is CSAESGLETQYF. The chain combines TRBV29-1 with TRBJ2-5; the TRBD2 assignment by TCRdb is unverifiable without DNA. CDR3 length: 12 residues. Germline V gene data show CDR1 as SQVTM and CDR2 as ANQGSEA.

The gene calls are TRBV12-3 or TRBV12-4 and TRBJ2-4. The CDR3 is 14 amino acids. CDR3 sequence: CASSNPVAKNIQYF.

V and J are TRBV29-1 and TRBJ2-5; TCRdb gives TRBD2 as the D gene, but with no DNA this cannot be confirmed. Looked up from germline, CDR1 is SQVTM and CDR2 is ANQGSEA. The CDR3 sequence is 15 residues long. The CDR3 sequence is CSVREGSSGLETQYF.

This chain uses TRBV25-1 with TRBJ1-2; the D call from TCRdb, TRBD1, cannot be confirmed without DNA. Germline V gene data show CDR1 as MGHDK and CDR2 as SYGVNS. This CDR3 has 14 residues. The CDR3: CASREKGQRNGYTF.

The gene calls are TRBV5-1 and TRBJ2-1; lacking DNA, the TRBD2 call made by TCRdb goes unchecked. The CDR3 is 17 amino acids. The V gene's germline CDR1 is SGHRS and CDR2 YFSETQ. CDR3 protein: CASSSPAGGPLSDEQFF.

V gene TRBV20-1 combines with J gene TRBJ2-2; the D call of TRBD1 rests on TCRdb alone, since no DNA is present to check it. The germline V gene encodes CDR1 DFQATT and CDR2 SNEGSKA (reference sequence). The CDR3 covers 16 residues. CDR3 amino acids: CSASPLGGANTGELFF.

The CDR3 region is CSVQPRDRSYQETQYF. The chain has TRBV29-1 and TRBJ2-5; TCRdb's D gene call, TRBD1, goes unchecked for lack of DNA. The CDR3 extends over 16 amino acids. CDR1 is SQVTM and CDR2 is ANQGSEA in the germline V gene.

The CDR3 is CSAPLGRWGTDTQYF. The chain couples TRBV20-1 to TRBJ2-3; TCRdb outputs TRBD1, but without DNA this stays unchecked. Germline CDR1 is DFQATT and CDR2 is SNEGSKA (reference sequence). CDR3 size: 15 residues.

The V gene is TRBV20-1, the J gene TRBJ2-2; the TCRdb D gene call, TRBD1, has no DNA to confirm it. Germline CDR1 is DFQATT and CDR2 is SNEGSKA (reference sequence). The CDR3 consists of 11 residues. The CDR3 loop is CSASGEGELFF.

The rearrangement joins TRBV7-2 to TRBJ2-1; TCRdb proposes TRBD2, but this gene call is untestable without DNA. The CDR3 totals 14 residues. The V gene's germline CDR1 is SGHTA and CDR2 FQGNSA. CDR3 in amino acids: CASSRTSGKGEQFF.

J is TRBJ2-5 and V is TRBV2; TCRdb reports TRBD2, a call that lacks DNA to check it against. CDR1 and CDR2 from the germline V gene are SNHLY and FYNNEI. This CDR3 has 13 residues. The chain's CDR3 is CASIPGRAETQYF. Full variable domain (remainder filled in from reference TRBV2 and TRBJ2-5): EPEVTQTPSHQVTQMGQEVILRCVPISNHLYFYWYRQILGQKVEFLVSFYNNEISEKSEIFDDQFSVERPDGSNFTLKIRSTKLEDSAMYFCASIPGRAETQYFGPGTRLLVL.

The chain joins TRBV7-2 to TRBJ1-2; TCRdb outputs TRBD1, but without DNA this stays unchecked. The CDR3 totals 14 residues. Germline-derived CDR1 and CDR2 are SGHTA and FQGNSA. CDR3 residues: CASSLDRALSGYTF.

The CDR3 region is CASSQDFRDRSGPEQFF. The chain has TRBV3-1 and TRBJ2-1; TCRdb calls TRBD1, which cannot be checked without DNA. Looked up from germline, CDR1 is LGHDT and CDR2 is YNNKEL (reference sequence). The CDR3 spans 17 residues.

The J gene is TRBJ2-3, the V gene TRBV9; TCRdb gives TRBD2 as the D gene, but with no DNA this cannot be confirmed. Germline assignment: CDR1 SGDLS and CDR2 YYNGEE. This CDR3 spans 15 amino acids. CDR3: CASSGGTSGTDTQYF.